This T cell receptor (beta chain) originates from a study of cytomegalovirus exposure and HLA in healthy donors. Regarding the study as a whole: By HLA locus, TCR association rates varied in a later analysis, with DRB1 showing the most and HLA-C the fewest.

In the case of this clone: Its antigen is as yet unknown.

Germline assignment: CDR1 SGHTA and CDR2 FQGNSA. Between the trimmed V and J ends, which lost 5 bases and 4 bases, there was a span of 17 bases. CDR3 size: 15 residues. The PCR used 60 Vbeta and 13 Jbeta primers. Sequenced by immunoSEQ multiplex PCR; TCRdb stores in-frame clones only, minus some. The table has some 120,000 clones, about 83% seen once; the top ten hold 3.6%. The origin of this receptor is a woman aged 40 to 55 in good health and CMV-seropositive. The chain joins TRBV7-2 to TRBJ1-1; a weak D match, TRBD1 (5 bases). What was sequenced was PBMCs. The CDR3 DNA sequence: TGTGCCAGCAGCCCGTGGGTTGGGGCGAGCACTGAAGCTTTCTTT. Translating it yields CASSPWVGASTEAFF.